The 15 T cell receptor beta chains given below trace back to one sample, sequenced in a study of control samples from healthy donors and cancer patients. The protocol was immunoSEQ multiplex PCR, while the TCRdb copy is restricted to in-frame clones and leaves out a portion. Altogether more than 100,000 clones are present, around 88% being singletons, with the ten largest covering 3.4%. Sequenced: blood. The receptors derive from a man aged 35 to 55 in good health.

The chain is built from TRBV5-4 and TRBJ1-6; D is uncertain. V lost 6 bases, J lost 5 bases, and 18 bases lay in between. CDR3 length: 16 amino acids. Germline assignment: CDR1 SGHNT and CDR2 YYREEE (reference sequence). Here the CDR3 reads CASTPFGPSDNSPLHF. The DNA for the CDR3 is TGTGCCAGCACCCCATTCGGGCCCTCAGATAATTCACCCCTCCACTTT.

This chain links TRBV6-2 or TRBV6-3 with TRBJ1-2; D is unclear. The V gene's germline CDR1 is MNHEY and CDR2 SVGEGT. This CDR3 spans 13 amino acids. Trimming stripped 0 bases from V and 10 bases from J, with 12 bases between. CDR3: CASSYSVPVNYTF. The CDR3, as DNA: TGTGCCAGCAGTTACTCCGTCCCGGTAAACTACACCTTC.

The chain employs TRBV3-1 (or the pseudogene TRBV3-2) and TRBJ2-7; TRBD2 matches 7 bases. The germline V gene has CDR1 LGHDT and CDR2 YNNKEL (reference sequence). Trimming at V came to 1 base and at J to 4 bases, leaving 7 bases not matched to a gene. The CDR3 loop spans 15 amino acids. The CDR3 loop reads CASSQGLGGGYEQYF. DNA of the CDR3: TGTGCCAGCAGCCAAGGTCTCGGCGGGGGATACGAGCAGTACTTC.

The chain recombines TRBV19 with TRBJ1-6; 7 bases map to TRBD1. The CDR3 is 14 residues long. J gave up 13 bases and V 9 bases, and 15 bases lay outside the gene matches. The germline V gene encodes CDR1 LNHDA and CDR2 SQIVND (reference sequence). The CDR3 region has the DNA TGTGCCAGCCAAGCCCCGGGACAGACTATTCCCCTCCACTTT. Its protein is CASQAPGQTIPLHF.

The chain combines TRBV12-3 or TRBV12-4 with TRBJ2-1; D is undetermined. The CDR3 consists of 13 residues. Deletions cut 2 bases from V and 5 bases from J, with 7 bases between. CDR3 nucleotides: TGTGCCAGCAGTTTAAGGGAAAACAATGAGCAGTTCTTC. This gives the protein CASSLRENNEQFF.

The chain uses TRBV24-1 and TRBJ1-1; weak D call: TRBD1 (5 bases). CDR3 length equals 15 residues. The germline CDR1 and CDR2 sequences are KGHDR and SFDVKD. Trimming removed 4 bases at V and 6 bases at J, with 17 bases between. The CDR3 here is CATSELPLGAPEAFF. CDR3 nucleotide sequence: TGTGCCACCAGTGAATTACCCCTCGGGGCACCTGAAGCTTTCTTT.

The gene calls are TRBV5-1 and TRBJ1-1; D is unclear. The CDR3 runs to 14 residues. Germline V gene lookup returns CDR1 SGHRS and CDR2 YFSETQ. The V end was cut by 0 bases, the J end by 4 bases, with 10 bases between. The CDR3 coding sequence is TGCGCCAGCAGCTTGGAGGACGCGGGCACTGAAGCTTTCTTT. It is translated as CASSLEDAGTEAFF.

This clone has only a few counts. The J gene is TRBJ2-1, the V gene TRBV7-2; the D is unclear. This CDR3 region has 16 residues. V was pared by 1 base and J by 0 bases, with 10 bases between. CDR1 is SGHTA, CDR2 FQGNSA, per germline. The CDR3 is CASSLVSTSSYNEQFF. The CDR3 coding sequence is TGTGCCAGCAGCTTAGTCTCCACAAGCTCCTACAATGAGCAGTTCTTC.

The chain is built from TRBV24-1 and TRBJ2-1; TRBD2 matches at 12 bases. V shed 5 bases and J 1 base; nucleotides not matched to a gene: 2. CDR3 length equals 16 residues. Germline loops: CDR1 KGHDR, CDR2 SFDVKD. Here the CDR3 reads CATSGTSGASYNEQFF. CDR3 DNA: TGTGCCACCAGTGGGACTAGCGGGGCTTCCTACAATGAGCAGTTCTTC.

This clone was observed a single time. In DNA, the CDR3 is TGCGCCAGCTCCCCCGAGGAATCCTCTGGAAACACCATATATTTT. As protein: CASSPEESSGNTIYF. V usage is TRBV5-1 and J usage is TRBJ1-3; D is unresolved. The CDR3 is 15 residues long. Trimming removed 7 bases at V and 0 bases at J, with 14 bases between. Germline V gives CDR1 SGHRS, CDR2 YFSETQ.

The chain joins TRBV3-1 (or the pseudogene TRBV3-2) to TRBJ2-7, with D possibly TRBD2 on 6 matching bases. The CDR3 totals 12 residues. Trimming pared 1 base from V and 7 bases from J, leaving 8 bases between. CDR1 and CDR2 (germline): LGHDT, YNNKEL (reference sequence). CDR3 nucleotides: TGTGCCAGCAGCCAAGTGGGGGGAGAGCAGTACTTC. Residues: CASSQVGGEQYF.

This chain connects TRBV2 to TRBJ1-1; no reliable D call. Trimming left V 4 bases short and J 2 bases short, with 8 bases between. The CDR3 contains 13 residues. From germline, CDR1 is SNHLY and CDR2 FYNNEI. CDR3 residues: CASSADTNTEAFF. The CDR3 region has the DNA TGTGCCAGCAGTGCTGATACCAACACTGAAGCTTTCTTT. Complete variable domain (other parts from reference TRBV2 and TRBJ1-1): EPEVTQTPSHQVTQMGQEVILRCVPISNHLYFYWYRQILGQKVEFLVSFYNNEISEKSEIFDDQFSVERPDGSNFTLKIRSTKLEDSAMYFCASSADTNTEAFFGQGTRLTVV.

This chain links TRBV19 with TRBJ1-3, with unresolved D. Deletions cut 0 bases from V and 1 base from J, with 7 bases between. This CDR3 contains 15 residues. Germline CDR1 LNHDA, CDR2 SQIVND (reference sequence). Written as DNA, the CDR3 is TGTGCCAGTAGTATAGACAGGCCTTCTGGAAACACCATATATTTT. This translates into CASSIDRPSGNTIYF.

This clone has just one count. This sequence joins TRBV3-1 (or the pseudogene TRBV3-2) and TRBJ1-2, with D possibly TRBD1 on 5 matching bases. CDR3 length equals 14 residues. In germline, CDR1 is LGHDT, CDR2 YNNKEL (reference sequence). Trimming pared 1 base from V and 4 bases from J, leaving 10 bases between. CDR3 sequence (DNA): TGTGCCAGCAGCCAAGGGGACGCCTTCTATGGCTACACCTTC. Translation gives CASSQGDAFYGYTF.

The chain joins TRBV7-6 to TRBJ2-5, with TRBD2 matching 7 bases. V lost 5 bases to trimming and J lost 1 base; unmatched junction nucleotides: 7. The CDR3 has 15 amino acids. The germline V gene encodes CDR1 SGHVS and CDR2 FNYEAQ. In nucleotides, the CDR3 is TGTGCCAGCAGCCCTAATGCGGGGGTCCAAGAGACCCAGTACTTC. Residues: CASSPNAGVQETQYF.